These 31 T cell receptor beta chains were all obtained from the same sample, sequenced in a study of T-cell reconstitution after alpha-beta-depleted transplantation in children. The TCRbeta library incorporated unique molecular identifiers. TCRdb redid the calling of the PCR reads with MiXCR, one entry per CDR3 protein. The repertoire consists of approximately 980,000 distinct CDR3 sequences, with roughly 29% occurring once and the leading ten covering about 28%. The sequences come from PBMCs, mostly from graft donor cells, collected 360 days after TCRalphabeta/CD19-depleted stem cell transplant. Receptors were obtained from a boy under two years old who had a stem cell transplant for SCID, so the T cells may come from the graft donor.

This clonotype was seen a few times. Written as DNA, the CDR3 is TGCGCCAGCAGCTTGGAAGGGACAGGGGCAAGAGATACGCAGTATTTT. Residues: CASSLEGTGARDTQYF. This rearrangement joins TRBV5-1 to TRBJ2-3; 10 nucleotides match TRBD1. The CDR3 has 16 amino acids. Trimming cost V 0 bases and J 5 bases; bases outside gene matches: 6. The V gene's germline CDR1 is SGHRS and CDR2 YFSETQ. Together with reference TRBV5-1 and TRBJ2-3, the CDR3 gives the full variable domain: KAGVTQTPRYLIKTRGQQVTLSCSPISGHRSVSWYQQTPGQGLQFLFEYFSETQRNKGNFPGRFSGRQFSNSRSEMNVSTLELGDSALYLCASSLEGTGARDTQYFGPGTRLTVL.

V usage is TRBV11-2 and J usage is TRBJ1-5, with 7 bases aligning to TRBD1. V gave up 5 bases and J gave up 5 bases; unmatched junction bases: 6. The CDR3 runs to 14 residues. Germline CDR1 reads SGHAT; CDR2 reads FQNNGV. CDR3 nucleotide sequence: TGTGCCAGCAGCCCAGCAGGGGGGGATCAGCCCCAGCATTTT. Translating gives CASSPAGGDQPQHF.

The CDR3 here is CSVSPGQGGQYF. The CDR3 DNA follows: TGCAGCGTTTCCCCGGGACAGGGAGGGCAGTACTTC. The rearrangement uses TRBV29-1 and TRBJ2-7, with 9 bases lining up with TRBD1. With V trimmed by 5 bases and J by 9 bases, 8 bases remained unmatched. This CDR3 contains 12 residues. CDR1 is SQVTM and CDR2 is ANQGSEA in the germline V gene.

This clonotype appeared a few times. Here the CDR3 reads CASSRGLEGAQETQYF. CDR3 sequence (DNA): TGCGCCAGCAGCCGCGGCCTGGAGGGGGCCCAAGAGACCCAGTACTTC. This chain connects TRBV4-1 to TRBJ2-5, with a possible D match to TRBD1 (7 bases). V was trimmed by 4 bases and J by 1 base, leaving 16 bases between them. CDR3 size: 16 residues. The germline V gene encodes CDR1 MGHRA and CDR2 YSYEKL.

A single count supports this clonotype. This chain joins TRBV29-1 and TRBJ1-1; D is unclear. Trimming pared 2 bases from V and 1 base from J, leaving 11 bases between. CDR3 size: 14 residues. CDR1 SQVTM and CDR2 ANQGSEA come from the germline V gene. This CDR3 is CSVEMGRRNTEAFF. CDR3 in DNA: TGCAGCGTTGAAATGGGTCGGAGGAACACTGAAGCTTTCTTT.

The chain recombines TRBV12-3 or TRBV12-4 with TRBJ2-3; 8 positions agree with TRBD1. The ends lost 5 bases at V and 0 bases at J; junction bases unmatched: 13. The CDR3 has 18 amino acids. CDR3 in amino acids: CASSPRTGPITSTDTQYF. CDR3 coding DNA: TGTGCCAGCAGTCCCCGGACAGGGCCTATCACTAGCACAGATACGCAGTATTTT.

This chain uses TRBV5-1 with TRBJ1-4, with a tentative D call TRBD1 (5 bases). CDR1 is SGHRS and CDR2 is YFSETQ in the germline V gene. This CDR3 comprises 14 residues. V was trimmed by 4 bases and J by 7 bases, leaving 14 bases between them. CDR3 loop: CASSRDVTAEKLFF. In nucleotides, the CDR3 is TGCGCCAGCAGCCGGGACGTAACGGCTGAAAAACTGTTTTTT.

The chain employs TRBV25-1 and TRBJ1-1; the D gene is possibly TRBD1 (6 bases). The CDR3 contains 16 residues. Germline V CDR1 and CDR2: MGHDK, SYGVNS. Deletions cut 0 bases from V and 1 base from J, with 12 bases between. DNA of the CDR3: TGTGCCAGCAGTGAATATGGGGGGGCTACGAACACTGAAGCTTTCTTT. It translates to CASSEYGGATNTEAFF.

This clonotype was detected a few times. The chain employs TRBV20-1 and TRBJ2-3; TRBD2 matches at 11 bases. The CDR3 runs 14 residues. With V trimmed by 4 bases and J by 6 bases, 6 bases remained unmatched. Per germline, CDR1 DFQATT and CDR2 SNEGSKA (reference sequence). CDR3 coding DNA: TGCAGTGCTAAGAAGCCTAGCGGGGGGGATACGCAGTATTTT. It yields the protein CSAKKPSGGDTQYF.

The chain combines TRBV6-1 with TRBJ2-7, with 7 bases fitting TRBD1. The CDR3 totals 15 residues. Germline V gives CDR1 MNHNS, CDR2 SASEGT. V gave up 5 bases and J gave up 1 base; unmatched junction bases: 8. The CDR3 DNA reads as TGTGCCAGCAGTCCCGACCGGACAGGTTCCTACGAGCAGTACTTC. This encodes CASSPDRTGSYEQYF.

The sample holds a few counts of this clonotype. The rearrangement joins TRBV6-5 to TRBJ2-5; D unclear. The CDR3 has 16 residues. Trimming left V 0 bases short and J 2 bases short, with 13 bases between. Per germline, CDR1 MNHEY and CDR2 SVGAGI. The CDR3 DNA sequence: TGTGCCAGCAGTTACTCGGATCGGTCTTCTCAAGAGACCCAGTACTTC. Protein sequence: CASSYSDRSSQETQYF.

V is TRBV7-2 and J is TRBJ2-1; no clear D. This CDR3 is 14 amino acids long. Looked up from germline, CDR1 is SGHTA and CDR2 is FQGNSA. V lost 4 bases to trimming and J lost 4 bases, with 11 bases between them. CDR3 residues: CASSYRLLYNEQFF. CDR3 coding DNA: TGTGCCAGCAGCTACAGACTCCTATACAATGAGCAGTTCTTC.

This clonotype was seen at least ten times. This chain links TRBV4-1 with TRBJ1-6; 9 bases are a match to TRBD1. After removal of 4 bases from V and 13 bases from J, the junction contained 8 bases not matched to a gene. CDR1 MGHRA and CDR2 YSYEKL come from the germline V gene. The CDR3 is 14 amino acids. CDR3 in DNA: TGCGCCAGCAGCCCCGGGACAGGGCCAGGTCCCCTCCACTTT. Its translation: CASSPGTGPGPLHF.

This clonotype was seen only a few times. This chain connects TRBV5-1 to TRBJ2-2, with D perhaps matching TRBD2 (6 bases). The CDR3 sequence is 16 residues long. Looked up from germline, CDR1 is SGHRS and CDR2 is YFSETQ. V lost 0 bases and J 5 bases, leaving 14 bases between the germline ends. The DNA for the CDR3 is TGCGCCAGCAGCTTGGTCGGGACTCCCGGGACCGGGGAGCTGTTTTTT. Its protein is CASSLVGTPGTGELFF.

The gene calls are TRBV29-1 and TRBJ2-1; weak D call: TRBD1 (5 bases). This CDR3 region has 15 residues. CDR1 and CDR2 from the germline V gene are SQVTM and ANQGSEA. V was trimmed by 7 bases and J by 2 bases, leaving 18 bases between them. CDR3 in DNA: TGCAGCGCCCCTCGGCTGGGGCGGCCCTACAATGAGCAGTTCTTC. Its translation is CSAPRLGRPYNEQFF.

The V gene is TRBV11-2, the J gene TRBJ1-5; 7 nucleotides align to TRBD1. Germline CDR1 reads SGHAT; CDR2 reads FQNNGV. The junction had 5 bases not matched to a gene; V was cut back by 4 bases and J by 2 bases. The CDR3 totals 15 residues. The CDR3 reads CASSSAGQGNQPQHF. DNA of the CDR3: TGTGCCAGCAGCTCAGCAGGACAGGGCAATCAGCCCCAGCATTTT.

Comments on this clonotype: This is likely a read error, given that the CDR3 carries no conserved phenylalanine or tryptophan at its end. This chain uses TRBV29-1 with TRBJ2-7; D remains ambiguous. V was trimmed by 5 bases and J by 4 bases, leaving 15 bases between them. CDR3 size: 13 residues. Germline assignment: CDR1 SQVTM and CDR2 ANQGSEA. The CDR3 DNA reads TGCAGCGTTTACAGTGCCGGCCCTTACGAGCAGTACTAC. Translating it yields CSVYSAGPYEQYY.

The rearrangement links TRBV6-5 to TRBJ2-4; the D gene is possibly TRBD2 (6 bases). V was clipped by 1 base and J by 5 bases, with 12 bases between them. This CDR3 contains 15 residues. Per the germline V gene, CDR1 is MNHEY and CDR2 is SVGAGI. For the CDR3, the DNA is TGTGCCAGCAGTTACTGGCCGGGGGAAGAAAACATTCAGTACTTC. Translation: CASSYWPGEENIQYF.

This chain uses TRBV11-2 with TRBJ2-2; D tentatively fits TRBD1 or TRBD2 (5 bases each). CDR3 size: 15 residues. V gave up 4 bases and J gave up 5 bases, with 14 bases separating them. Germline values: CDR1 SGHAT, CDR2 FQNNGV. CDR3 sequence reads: CASSSSPEGTGELFF. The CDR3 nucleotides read TGTGCCAGCAGCTCCTCCCCCGAGGGGACCGGGGAGCTGTTTTTT.

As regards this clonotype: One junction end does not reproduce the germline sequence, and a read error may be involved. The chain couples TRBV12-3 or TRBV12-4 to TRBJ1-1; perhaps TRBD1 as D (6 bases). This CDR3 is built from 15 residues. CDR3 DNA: TGTGCCAGCAGCTTAGGGGGGCCAGGAGAAACTGAAGCTTTCTTT. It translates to CASSLGGPGETEAFF.

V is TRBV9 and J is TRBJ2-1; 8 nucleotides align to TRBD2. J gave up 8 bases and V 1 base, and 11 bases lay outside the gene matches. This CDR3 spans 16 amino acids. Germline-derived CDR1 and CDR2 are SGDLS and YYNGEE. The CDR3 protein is CASSVQPGTRAHEQFF. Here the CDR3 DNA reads TGTGCCAGCAGCGTACAGCCCGGGACTAGGGCCCATGAGCAGTTCTTC. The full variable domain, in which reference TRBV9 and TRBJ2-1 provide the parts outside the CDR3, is DSGVTQTPKHLITATGQRVTLRCSPRSGDLSVYWYQQSLDQGLQFLIQYYNGEERAKGNILERFSAQQFPDLHSELNLSSLELGDSALYFCASSVQPGTRAHEQFFGPGTRLTVL.

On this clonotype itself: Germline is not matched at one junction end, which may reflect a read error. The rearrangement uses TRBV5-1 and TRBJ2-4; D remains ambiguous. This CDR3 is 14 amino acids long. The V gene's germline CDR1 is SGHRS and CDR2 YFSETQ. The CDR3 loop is CASSPTPAQNIQYF. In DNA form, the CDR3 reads TGCGCCAGCAGCCCCACCCCAGCCCAAAACATTCAGTACTTC.

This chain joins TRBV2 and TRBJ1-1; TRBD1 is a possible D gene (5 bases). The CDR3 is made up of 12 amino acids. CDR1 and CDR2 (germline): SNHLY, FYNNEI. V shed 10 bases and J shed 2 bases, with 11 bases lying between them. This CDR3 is CAILTANTEAFF. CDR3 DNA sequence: TGTGCCATCTTGACAGCTAACACTGAAGCTTTCTTT.

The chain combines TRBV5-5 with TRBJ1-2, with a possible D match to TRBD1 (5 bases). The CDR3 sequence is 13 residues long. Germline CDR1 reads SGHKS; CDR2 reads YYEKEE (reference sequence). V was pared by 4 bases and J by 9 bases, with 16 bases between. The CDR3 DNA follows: TGTGCCAGCAGCATGGACACGGGCTCGAGCTACACCTTC. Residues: CASSMDTGSSYTF.

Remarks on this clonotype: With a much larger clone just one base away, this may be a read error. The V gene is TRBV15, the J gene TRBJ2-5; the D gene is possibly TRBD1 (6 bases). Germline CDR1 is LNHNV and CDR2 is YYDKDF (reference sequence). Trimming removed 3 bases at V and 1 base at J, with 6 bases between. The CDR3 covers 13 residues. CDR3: CATSRDSQETQYF. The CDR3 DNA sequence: TGTGCCACCAGCAGGGACAGCCAAGAGACCCAGTACTTC.

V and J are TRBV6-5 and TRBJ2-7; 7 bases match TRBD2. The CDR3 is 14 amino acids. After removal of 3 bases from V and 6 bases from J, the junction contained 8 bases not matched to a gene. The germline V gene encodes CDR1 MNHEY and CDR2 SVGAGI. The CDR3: CASSYEGGYSEQYF. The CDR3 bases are TGTGCCAGCAGTTATGAGGGAGGGTATTCCGAGCAGTACTTC.

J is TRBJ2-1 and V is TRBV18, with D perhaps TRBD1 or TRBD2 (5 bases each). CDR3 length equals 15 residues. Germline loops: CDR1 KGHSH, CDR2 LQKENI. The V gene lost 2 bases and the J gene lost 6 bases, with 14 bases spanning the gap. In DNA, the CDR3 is TGTGCCAGCTCACCAGAGGGGAAATTCCCCAATGAGCAGTTCTTC. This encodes CASSPEGKFPNEQFF.

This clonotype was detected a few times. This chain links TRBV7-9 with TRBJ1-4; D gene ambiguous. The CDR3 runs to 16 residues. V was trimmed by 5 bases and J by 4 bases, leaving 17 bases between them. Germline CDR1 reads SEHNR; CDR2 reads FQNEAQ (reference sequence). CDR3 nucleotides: TGTGCCAGCAGCAACCCGGGAGAGGGCAATAATGAAAAACTGTTTTTT. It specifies CASSNPGEGNNEKLFF.

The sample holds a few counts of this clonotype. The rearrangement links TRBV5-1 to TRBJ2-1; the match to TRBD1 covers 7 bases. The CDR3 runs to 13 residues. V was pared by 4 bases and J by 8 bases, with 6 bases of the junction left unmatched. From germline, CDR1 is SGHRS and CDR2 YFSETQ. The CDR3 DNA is TGCGCCAGCAGCCGAGACAGGGCGGATGAGCAGTTCTTC. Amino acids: CASSRDRADEQFF.

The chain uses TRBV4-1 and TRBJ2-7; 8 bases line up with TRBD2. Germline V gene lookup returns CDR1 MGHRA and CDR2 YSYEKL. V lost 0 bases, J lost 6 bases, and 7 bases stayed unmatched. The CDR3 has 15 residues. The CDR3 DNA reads TGCGCCAGCAGCCAAGACTGGGGACTAGTGGGCGAGCAGTACTTC. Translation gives CASSQDWGLVGEQYF.

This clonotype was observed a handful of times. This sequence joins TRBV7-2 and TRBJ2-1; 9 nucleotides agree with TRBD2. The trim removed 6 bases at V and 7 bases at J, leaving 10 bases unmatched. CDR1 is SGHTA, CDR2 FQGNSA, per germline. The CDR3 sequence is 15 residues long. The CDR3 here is CASRRAGLALNEQFF. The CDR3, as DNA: TGTGCCAGCAGGCGAGCGGGACTAGCTTTGAATGAGCAGTTCTTC.